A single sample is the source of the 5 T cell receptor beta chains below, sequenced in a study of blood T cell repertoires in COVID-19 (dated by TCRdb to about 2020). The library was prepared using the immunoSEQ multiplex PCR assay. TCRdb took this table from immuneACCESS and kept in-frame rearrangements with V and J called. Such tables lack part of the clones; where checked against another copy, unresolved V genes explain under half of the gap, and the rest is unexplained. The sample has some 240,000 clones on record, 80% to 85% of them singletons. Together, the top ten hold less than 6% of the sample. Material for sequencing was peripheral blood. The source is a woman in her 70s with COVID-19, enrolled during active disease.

The CDR3 DNA reads as TGTGCCAGCAGCTTAGTCACAGAAAACTATGGCTACACCTTC. Translation gives CASSLVTENYGYTF. The chain uses TRBV7-2 and TRBJ1-2; D not certain. This CDR3 spans 14 amino acids. The germline CDR1 and CDR2 sequences are SGHTA and FQGNSA. The V end was cut by 1 base, the J end by 2 bases, with 8 bases between.

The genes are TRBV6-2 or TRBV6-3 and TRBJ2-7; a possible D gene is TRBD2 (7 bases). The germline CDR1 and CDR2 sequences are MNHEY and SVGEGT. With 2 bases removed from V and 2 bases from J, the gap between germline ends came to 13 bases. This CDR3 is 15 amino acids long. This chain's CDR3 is CASSYQAGHTYEQYF. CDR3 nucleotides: TGTGCCAGCAGTTACCAAGCGGGACATACCTACGAGCAGTACTTC.

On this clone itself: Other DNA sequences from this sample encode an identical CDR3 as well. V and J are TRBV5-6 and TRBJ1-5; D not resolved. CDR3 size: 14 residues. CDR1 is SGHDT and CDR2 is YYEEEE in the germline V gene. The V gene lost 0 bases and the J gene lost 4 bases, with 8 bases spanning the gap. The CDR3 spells CASSLGTANQPQHF. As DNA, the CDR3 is TGTGCCAGCAGCTTGGGAACAGCTAATCAGCCCCAGCATTTT.

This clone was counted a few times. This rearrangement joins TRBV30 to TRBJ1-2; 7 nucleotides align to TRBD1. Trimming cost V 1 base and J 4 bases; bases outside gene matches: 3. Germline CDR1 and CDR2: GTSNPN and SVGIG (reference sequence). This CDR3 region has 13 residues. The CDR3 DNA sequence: TGTGCCTGGAGTGAGCGGACAGGCTATGGCTACACCTTC. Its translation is CAWSERTGYGYTF. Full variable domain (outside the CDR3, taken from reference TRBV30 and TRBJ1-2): SQTIHQWPATLVQPVGSPLSLECTVEGTSNPNLYWYRQAAGRGLQLLFYSVGIGQISSEVPQNLSASRPQDRQFILSSKKLLLSDSGFYLCAWSERTGYGYTFGSGTRLTVV.

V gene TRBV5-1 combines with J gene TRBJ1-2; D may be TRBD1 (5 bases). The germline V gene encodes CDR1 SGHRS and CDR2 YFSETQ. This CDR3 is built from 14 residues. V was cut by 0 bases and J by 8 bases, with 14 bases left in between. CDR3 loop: CASSLVVQGGGYTF. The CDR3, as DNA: TGCGCCAGCAGCTTGGTTGTGCAGGGCGGCGGCTACACCTTC.